Sequencing of this T cell receptor (beta chain) was carried out in a study of blood T cell repertoires in COVID-19 (dated by TCRdb to 2020 to 2021). Background on the whole study: Collaborator samples came from the United States, Italy and Spain and covered acute and convalescent phases of COVID-19. The prospective study material was composed of cDNA or gDNA derived from T cells, B-cell-depleted T cells, or PBMCs. Subjects who had been exposed to COVID-19, were actively infected with it, or had recovered from it provided the deeply sampled blood TCRbeta repertoires that made up the dataset. Samples came from the ongoing ImmuneRACE study (first 160 participants) plus 1,254 subjects from 6 global collaborators. Where available, HLA class I and class II types were taken from metadata supplied by the sample provider and were not determined by assay-based typing. Nearly every sample came with metadata listing a de-identified subject ID, COVID-19 status, age in years and sex. A freely available public database, intended as a resource for researchers studying the immune response to SARS-CoV-2, is where the repertoires were released.

Results the study describes overall, beyond this receptor: How much clinical and demographic metadata was included differed by source and by participant, and the metadata was provided uncurated.

The immunoSEQ Assay, a bias-controlled multiplex PCR, was used to amplify TCRbeta CDR3 regions from genomic DNA. In the original analysis: The number of nucleated cells in each sample was estimated by amplification of reference gene primers within the assay. To quantify the absolute abundance of each unique TCRbeta CDR3 rearrangement, sequence reads were collapsed and filtered. Productive Simpson clonality was computed per sample as the square root of Simpson's diversity index over productive rearrangements. This immuneACCESS table, as held by TCRdb, lists in-frame sequences with V and J called but not all clones. Of the missing ones, under half trace to an unresolved V gene in checked studies; the others have no known cause. The V and J calls and clone size come from that table; D and trimming were worked out from the DNA. This sample comprises about 130,000 clones, about 80% of them detected only once. The ten biggest clones cover 3.8% of the sample.

V drops 3 bases and J drops 3 bases, leaving 21 bases in between. CDR1 and CDR2, per the germline V gene (reference sequence), are DFQATT and SNEGSKA. Its CDR3 holds 17 amino acids, cysteine through phenylalanine. The CDR3 DNA has 51 bases and is translated from base 1. This clone has only a few counts. The antigen it binds to is not known. Base qualities are not provided; no much larger clone lies one nucleotide away. The collaborating institutions used their own protocols to collect whole blood in K2EDTA tubes. For TCRbeta analysis, collaborator samples were shipped as frozen whole blood, as isolated PBMCs, or as DNA extracted from either sample type.

This receptor was identified in a woman in her forties or fifties with acute or convalescent COVID-19. Sequenced: peripheral blood. The chain uses TRBV20-1 and TRBJ2-1; perhaps TRBD2 is the D gene, with 5 bases matching. The CDR3 loop reads CSASGEFGGRIYNEQFF. DNA sequence: TGCAGTGCTAGTGGGGAATTTGGCGGGCGGATCTACAATGAGCAGTTCTTC.